This passage covers 5 T cell receptor beta chains from one sample sequenced in a study of T cells in Graves' hyperthyroidism and ophthalmopathy (dated by TCRdb to the late 2010s). Receptor amplification or capture employed multiplex PCR. Instrument on record: Illumina HiSeq 2000. Amplification of TCR beta CDR3 regions was carried out from RNA transcripts. The TCR CDR3 was subjected to a first round of RT-PCR using the HTBI primer set and the Qiagen OneStep RT-PCR kit. Using fastp trimming at Q25 and MiXCR clonotype assembly, TCRdb reanalyzed the public sequencing data and kept in-frame beta chains. Rows merge per CDR3 protein into single entries with the most common DNA and genes. For this sample the table gives approximately 640,000 distinct CDR3 sequences, of which 15% to 20% were detected only once. The ten largest clones represent approximately 3.8% of the sample. The sequenced sample was blood. The receptor source for this set is a woman in her thirties with Graves' hyperthyroidism.

This clonotype showed up many times. The rearrangement links TRBV11-2 to TRBJ2-3; D is unresolved. This CDR3 spans 16 amino acids. Germline loops: CDR1 SGHAT, CDR2 FQNNGV. Trimming took 3 bases from V and 1 from J, leaving 14 bases between them. As DNA, the CDR3 is TGTGCCAGCAGCTTGTTAATGGGGATCCGCACAGATACGCAGTATTTT. Amino acids: CASSLLMGIRTDTQYF.

This clonotype was counted at least ten times. This sequence joins TRBV6-1 and TRBJ1-5, with D perhaps TRBD1 (6 bases). Germline V lookup: CDR1 MNHNS, CDR2 SASEGT. V gave up 3 bases and J gave up 1 base, with 10 bases separating them. This CDR3 has 15 residues. CDR3 residues: CASSDQGGSNQPQHF. As DNA, the CDR3 is TGTGCCAGCAGTGATCAAGGGGGAAGCAATCAGCCCCAGCATTTT.

There are a few counts of this clonotype. The chain uses TRBV5-4 and TRBJ2-3; D remains ambiguous. The CDR3 is 14 residues long. V was clipped by 2 bases and J by 2 bases, with 9 bases between them. CDR1 and CDR2 from the germline V gene are SGHNT and YYREEE (reference sequence). CDR3 coding DNA: TGTGCCAGCAGCTTCTTGGGGAACACAGATACGCAGTATTTT. Residues: CASSFLGNTDTQYF.

This clonotype has at least ten counts. The gene calls are TRBV3-1 and TRBJ1-1; 8 nucleotides align to TRBD1. With 6 bases clipped from V and 8 bases from J, the junction kept 8 bases outside the gene matches. There are 13 residues in the CDR3. Germline CDR1 LGHDT, CDR2 YNNKEL (reference sequence). CDR3 residues: CASRYTGGTEAFF. CDR3 DNA: TGTGCCAGCAGATACACAGGGGGGACGGAAGCTTTCTTT.

This clonotype was detected ten times or more. The J gene is TRBJ2-7, the V gene TRBV15; no clear D. Deletions cut 1 base from V and 0 bases from J, with 10 bases between. This CDR3 has 15 amino acids. Germline V gene lookup returns CDR1 LNHNV and CDR2 YYDKDF (reference sequence). CDR3 region: CATSRGLESSYEQYF. The DNA for the CDR3 is TGTGCCACCAGCAGAGGACTGGAAAGCTCCTACGAGCAGTACTTC.